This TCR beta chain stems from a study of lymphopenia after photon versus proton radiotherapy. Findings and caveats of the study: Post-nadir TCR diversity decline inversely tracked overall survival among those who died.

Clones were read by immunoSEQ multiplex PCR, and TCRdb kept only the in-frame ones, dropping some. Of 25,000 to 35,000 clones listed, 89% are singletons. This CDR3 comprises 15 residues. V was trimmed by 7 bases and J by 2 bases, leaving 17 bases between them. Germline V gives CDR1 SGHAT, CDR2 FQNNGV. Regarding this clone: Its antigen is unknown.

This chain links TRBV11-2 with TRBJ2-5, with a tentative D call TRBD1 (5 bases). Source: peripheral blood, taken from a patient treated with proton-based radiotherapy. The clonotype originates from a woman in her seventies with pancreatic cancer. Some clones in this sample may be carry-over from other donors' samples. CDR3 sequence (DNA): TGTGCCAGCACCCAAGGTGGGGCCCCTCAAGAGACCCAGTACTTC. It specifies CASTQGGAPQETQYF.